This TCR beta chain is from a study of T-cell reconstitution after alpha-beta-depleted transplantation in children. A TCRbeta library incorporating unique molecular identifiers was prepared. TCRdb ran MiXCR on the PCR reads and lists one entry per CDR3 protein. This sample yields approximately 510,000 distinct CDR3 sequences, of which about 16% are seen a single time; roughly 3.3% belongs to the top ten. Germline V gene data show CDR1 as DFQATT and CDR2 as SNEGSKA (reference sequence). CDR3 length: 14 residues. V gave up 6 bases and J gave up 7 bases; unmatched junction bases: 11. Only a few counts were recorded for this clonotype.

The material was PBMCs from the stem cell graft donor, obtained from the stem cell graft. The receptor was isolated from a human donor who donated a stem cell graft to a child with acute lymphoblastic leukemia. This chain connects TRBV20-1 to TRBJ2-1, with TRBD2 matching 8 bases. Here the CDR3 DNA reads TGCAGTGCCAGCGGGAGACAATCGAGGAATGAGCAGTTCTTC. Protein: CSASGRQSRNEQFF.